The rows below give T cell receptor beta chains drawn from one sample of a study of blood T cell repertoires in COVID-19. The table came from immunoSEQ multiplex PCR; TCRdb's copy has only in-frame clones and leaves some out. This table has about 260,000 clones, around 86% appearing once. The sample comprised peripheral blood. Source of these receptors: a woman aged 40-49 years who had recovered from COVID-19. Each CDR3 is given with its conserved first and last residue. A D gene is named only where the DNA matches it firmly. Clone size appears in some rows only: once, few, many, or a class for an expanded clone.

d_call,v_call,j_call,clone_size,cdr3_aa,cdr3_nt
NA,TRBV6-2/TRBV6-3,TRBJ2-7,NA,CASSYRGQSEQYF,TGTGCCAGCAGTTACCGCGGGCAATCCGAGCAGTACTTC
NA,TRBV27,TRBJ2-7,few,CASSLSGAYEQYF,TGTGCCAGCAGTTTATCAGGGGCCTACGAGCAGTACTTC
NA,TRBV6-5,TRBJ1-3,NA,CASSYSGGPGNTIYF,TGTGCCAGCAGTTACTCGGGAGGGCCTGGAAACACCATATATTTT
TRBD1,TRBV19,TRBJ2-1,NA,CASSSIQGDSDEQFF,TGTGCCAGTAGCTCCATCCAGGGGGATTCGGATGAGCAGTTCTTC
NA,TRBV18,TRBJ2-5,NA,CASSPGPKETQYF,TGTGCCAGCTCACCAGGCCCGAAGGAGACCCAGTACTTC
NA,TRBV3-1/TRBV3-2,TRBJ2-6,NA,CASSQFWPGSGANVLTF,TGTGCCAGCAGCCAATTCTGGCCAGGGTCTGGGGCCAACGTCCTGACTTTC
NA,TRBV10-3,TRBJ1-1,NA,CAISGPTGNTEAFF,TGTGCCATCAGTGGCCCGACAGGGAACACTGAAGCTTTCTTT
NA,TRBV10-1,TRBJ2-3,once,CASSESRASTDTQYF,TGCGCCAGCAGTGAGAGTAGAGCAAGCACAGATACGCAGTATTTT
NA,TRBV10-1,TRBJ1-1,NA,CASSGQRNTEAFF,TGCGCCAGCAGTGGACAGAGGAACACTGAAGCTTTCTTT
TRBD1,TRBV19,TRBJ1-3,NA,CASRDRSSGNTIYF,TGTGCCAGTCGGGACAGGAGCTCTGGAAACACCATATATTTT
NA,TRBV19,TRBJ1-2,NA,CASSKEWRANYGYTF,TGTGCCAGTAGTAAGGAGTGGAGGGCTAACTATGGCTACACCTTC
NA,TRBV2,TRBJ1-1,NA,CASSVEGEDTEAFF,TGTGCCAGCAGTGTTGAAGGGGAGGACACTGAAGCTTTCTTT
TRBD2,TRBV6-5,TRBJ2-3,NA,CASSWTSGGYTDTQYF,TGTGCCAGCAGTTGGACTAGCGGGGGGTATACAGATACGCAGTATTTT
TRBD1,TRBV3-1/TRBV3-2,TRBJ2-7,once,CASSQDGTGFFYEQYF,TGTGCCAGCAGCCAAGATGGGACAGGTTTTTTCTACGAGCAGTACTTC
NA,TRBV30,TRBJ2-3,once,CAWTTTSGNTQYF,TGTGCCTGGACGACGACTAGTGGGAATACGCAGTATTTT
NA,TRBV6-4,TRBJ1-5,NA,CASSDSSLSWRAHQPQHF,TGTGCCAGCAGTGACTCGAGTCTATCGTGGAGGGCTCATCAGCCCCAGCATTTT
TRBD1,TRBV7-9,TRBJ1-2,NA,CASQDRDRGTRPGYTF,TGTGCCAGCCAAGATCGGGACAGGGGCACCCGCCCTGGCTACACCTTC
TRBD1,TRBV5-6,TRBJ1-4,NA,CASSWDRLNEKLFF,TGTGCCAGCAGCTGGGACAGGCTTAATGAAAAACTGTTTTTT
NA,TRBV6-5,TRBJ1-3,NA,CASSPTGNSGNTIYF,TGTGCCAGCAGTCCAACAGGGAACTCTGGAAACACCATATATTTT
TRBD1,TRBV11-1,TRBJ2-1,NA,CASSHRGPNYNEQFF,TGTGCCAGCAGCCACAGGGGGCCGAACTACAATGAGCAGTTCTTC
TRBD2,TRBV4-1,TRBJ2-1,once,CASSQVGGAVGYNEQFF,TGCGCCAGCAGCCAAGTCGGGGGGGCAGTAGGATACAATGAGCAGTTCTTC
TRBD1,TRBV6-2/TRBV6-3,TRBJ2-2,NA,CASSYHTGALTGGELFF,TGTGCCAGCAGTTACCATACAGGGGCCCTTACGGGCGGGGAGCTGTTTTTT
TRBD2,TRBV5-1,TRBJ2-5,NA,CASSLSIAGGQGETQYF,TGCGCCAGCAGCTTGAGTATAGCGGGGGGCCAGGGGGAGACCCAGTACTTC
NA,TRBV3-1/TRBV3-2,TRBJ2-2,NA,CASSLRDTNTGELFF,TGTGCCAGCAGCCTCAGGGATACGAACACCGGGGAGCTGTTTTTT
TRBD1,TRBV18,TRBJ1-1,NA,CASSRDRGQMNTEAFF,TGTGCCAGCTCACGGGACAGGGGGCAGATGAACACTGAAGCTTTCTTT
NA,TRBV5-6,TRBJ1-4,NA,CASSLAIGRTNEKLFF,TGTGCCAGCAGCTTGGCCATAGGGAGGACGAATGAAAAACTGTTTTTT
NA,TRBV9,TRBJ1-3,NA,CASSVDIFSGNTIYF,TGTGCCAGCAGCGTTGACATCTTCTCTGGAAACACCATATATTTT
TRBD1,TRBV3-1/TRBV3-2,TRBJ1-1,NA,CASSQNRGRTEAFF,TGTGCCAGCAGCCAAAACAGGGGGCGTACTGAAGCTTTCTTT
NA,TRBV7-9,TRBJ1-3,NA,CASSLATGRNTIYF,TGTGCCAGCAGCTTAGCGACAGGACGAAACACCATATATTTT
NA,TRBV7-9,TRBJ2-3,NA,CAGGASGTDTQYF,TGTGCCGGGGGGGCTAGCGGAACAGATACGCAGTATTTT
TRBD1,TRBV9,TRBJ2-1,NA,CASSVGDRGFDEQFF,TGTGCCAGCAGCGTAGGGGACAGGGGATTTGATGAGCAGTTCTTC
NA,TRBV7-7,TRBJ2-1,NA,CASSLDPGSSYNEQFF,TGTGCTAGCAGCTTAGATCCCGGGAGCTCCTACAATGAGCAGTTCTTC
TRBD1,TRBV5-1,TRBJ1-2,NA,CASSFSGTGNGYTF,TGCGCCAGCAGCTTCTCCGGGACAGGGAATGGCTACACCTTC
TRBD1,TRBV2,TRBJ2-2,NA,CASSEGQGVDTGELFF,TGTGCCAGCAGTGAGGGACAGGGGGTTGACACCGGGGAGCTGTTTTTT
NA,TRBV12-3/TRBV12-4,TRBJ1-5,NA,CASSQGNQPQHF,TGTGCCAGCAGTCAGGGGAATCAGCCCCAGCATTTT
TRBD1,TRBV5-1,TRBJ2-7,NA,CASSFTGEVGEQYF,TGCGCCAGCAGCTTTACAGGGGAAGTGGGGGAGCAGTACTTC
TRBD2,TRBV6-1,TRBJ2-2,NA,CASSEAGRREEFF,TGTGCCAGCAGTGAAGCGGGGAGACGGGAGGAATTTTTT